One and the same sample provided the 23 T cell receptor beta chains below, sequenced in a study of cytomegalovirus exposure and HLA in healthy donors. The PCR employed 60 Vbeta primers together with 13 Jbeta primers. The assay was immunoSEQ multiplex PCR, and TCRdb's table has in-frame clones only and misses some. The data include 130,000 to 150,000 clones; the top ten clones carry 0.75% to 1%. The specimen was PBMCs. The receptors come from a male donor in good health and CMV-seronegative.

This chain joins TRBV6-1 and TRBJ2-7, with a tentative D call TRBD1 (5 bases). Germline lookup yields CDR1 MNHNS and CDR2 SASEGT. The CDR3 has 15 residues. V lost 4 bases, J lost 7 bases, and 20 bases lay in between. The CDR3 loop is CASSGGWGLGKEQYF. Here the CDR3 DNA reads TGTGCCAGCAGTGGGGGCTGGGGCTTGGGGAAGGAGCAGTACTTC.

V gene TRBV5-1 combines with J gene TRBJ2-3, with no clear D. The germline V gene encodes CDR1 SGHRS and CDR2 YFSETQ. The V and J ends lost 0 bases and 1 base respectively, with 6 bases between them. CDR3 length: 14 residues. The CDR3 reads CASSLVLGTDTQYF. CDR3 bases: TGCGCCAGCAGCTTGGTTCTTGGCACAGATACGCAGTATTTT.

The chain joins TRBV6-4 to TRBJ2-2; 10 bases are a match to TRBD2. The CDR3 covers 15 residues. Germline values: CDR1 MRHNA, CDR2 SNTAGT. After removal of 3 bases from V and 4 bases from J, the junction contained 2 bases not matched to a gene. The chain's CDR3 is CASSESGGATGELFF. In DNA, the CDR3 is TGTGCCAGCAGTGAAAGCGGGGGGGCCACCGGGGAGCTGTTTTTT.

The rearrangement joins TRBV6-6 to TRBJ1-6, with D unresolved. This CDR3 has 14 amino acids. Germline CDR1 reads MNHNY; CDR2 reads SVGAGI (reference sequence). V was clipped by 7 bases and J by 7 bases, with 14 bases between them. DNA for the CDR3: TGTGCCAGCACCCCGAGGTCGACCAATTCACCCCTCCACTTT. It specifies CASTPRSTNSPLHF.

The chain carries TRBV7-9 and TRBJ2-7; 8 positions agree with TRBD1. The CDR3 consists of 15 residues. Unmatched junction bases numbered 10, after V lost 6 bases and J lost 3 bases. Germline assignment: CDR1 SEHNR and CDR2 FQNEAQ (reference sequence). The CDR3 reads CASSHPRQGFYEQYF. The CDR3 nucleotides are TGTGCCAGCAGTCACCCAAGACAGGGGTTCTACGAGCAGTACTTC.

In nucleotides, the CDR3 is TGTGCCAGCAGTTTGAGTGGAGGACAGACTAACAATGAGCAGTTCTTC. Encoded protein: CASSLSGGQTNNEQFF. V is TRBV6-5 and J is TRBJ2-1, with a possible D match to TRBD1 (6 bases). V dropped 4 bases and J dropped 5 bases, with 18 bases sitting between them. The CDR3 is 16 residues long. The germline gives CDR1 MNHEY, CDR2 SVGAGI.

The genes are TRBV27 and TRBJ2-1, with D maybe TRBD2 (5 bases). The CDR3 sequence is 15 residues long. The germline V and J ends were trimmed by 3 bases and 5 bases, with 14 bases remaining between them. Germline V gene data show CDR1 as MNHEY and CDR2 as SMNVEV (reference sequence). The CDR3 bases are TGTGCCAGCAGTTTGGCCAGCGGTAGAAACAATGAGCAGTTCTTC. This sequence encodes CASSLASGRNNEQFF.

This chain connects TRBV30 to TRBJ1-1, with D unresolved. Germline-derived CDR1 and CDR2 are GTSNPN and SVGIG (reference sequence). The CDR3 runs 12 residues. Trimming pared 2 bases from V and 6 bases from J, leaving 10 bases between. CDR3 region: CAWSRASPEAFF. CDR3 coding DNA: TGTGCCTGGAGTAGAGCGTCCCCTGAAGCTTTCTTT.

The rearrangement uses TRBV27 and TRBJ1-6; the D is unclear. With 2 bases removed from V and 4 bases from J, the gap between germline ends came to 15 bases. CDR3 length: 17 residues. Germline values: CDR1 MNHEY, CDR2 SMNVEV (reference sequence). The CDR3 sequence is CASSLTAETRYNSPLHF. The CDR3 bases are TGTGCCAGCAGTTTAACAGCAGAAACCCGGTATAATTCACCCCTCCACTTT.

The V and J genes are TRBV18 and TRBJ2-3; no clear D gene. V lost 3 bases and J 7 bases, leaving 11 bases between the germline ends. The CDR3 runs to 13 residues. Germline assignment: CDR1 KGHSH and CDR2 LQKENI. CDR3 protein: CASSPLELHTQYF. The CDR3 coding sequence is TGTGCCAGCTCACCGCTCGAGCTTCATACGCAGTATTTT.

CDR3 DNA: TGTGCCAGCAGCCTGACGCGGGAGGGTCAGCCCCAGCATTTT. This encodes CASSLTREGQPQHF. The rearrangement links TRBV6-5 to TRBJ1-5; D remains unclear. Per germline, CDR1 MNHEY and CDR2 SVGAGI. This CDR3 region has 14 residues. Trimming shortened V by 6 bases and J by 6 bases, and 15 bases separated the two germline ends.

The rearrangement uses TRBV7-9 and TRBJ2-2; no definite D call. From germline, CDR1 is SEHNR and CDR2 FQNEAQ (reference sequence). V was clipped by 5 bases and J by 5 bases, with 9 bases between them. The CDR3 runs 13 residues. The CDR3 reads CASSASVTGELFF. Here the CDR3 DNA reads TGTGCCAGCAGCGCGTCCGTAACCGGGGAGCTGTTTTTT.

The genes are TRBV7-2 and TRBJ2-6; possibly TRBD1 for D (5 bases). Germline V gene sequence: CDR1 SGHTA, CDR2 FQGNSA. Trimming took 6 bases from V and 4 from J, leaving 13 bases between them. This CDR3 contains 15 residues. The CDR3, as DNA: TGTGCCAGCAGGCCCCGTGGGGCCGGGGCCAACGTCCTGACTTTC. Protein sequence: CASRPRGAGANVLTF.

The rearrangement uses TRBV19 and TRBJ1-1; 7 bases are shared with TRBD1. This CDR3 is built from 12 residues. V lost 7 bases and J lost 5; bases outside the gene matches: 4. Per the germline V gene, CDR1 is LNHDA and CDR2 is SQIVND (reference sequence). In DNA form, the CDR3 reads TGTGCCAGTAACAGGGGACGGACTGAAGCTTTCTTT. Amino acids: CASNRGRTEAFF.

The chain couples TRBV27 to TRBJ2-7; weak D call: TRBD1 (6 bases). This CDR3 comprises 14 residues. Germline lookup yields CDR1 MNHEY and CDR2 SMNVEV (reference sequence). V was clipped by 5 bases and J by 5 bases, with 16 bases between them. CDR3 amino acids: CASSHRVPVNEQYF. CDR3 coding DNA: TGTGCCAGCAGTCACAGGGTCCCCGTCAACGAGCAGTACTTC.

This chain connects TRBV5-4 to TRBJ1-3; no reliable D call. Germline V lookup: CDR1 SGHNT, CDR2 YYREEE (reference sequence). Deletions cut 3 bases from V and 4 bases from J, with 8 bases between. The CDR3 spans 13 residues. The CDR3 loop reads CASSSEWGNTIYF. CDR3 coding DNA: TGTGCCAGCAGCTCTGAGTGGGGAAACACCATATATTTT.

CDR3 DNA: TGTGCCAGCAGCTTAAGAACAGCGAACACCGGGGAGCTGTTTTTT. Its protein product is CASSLRTANTGELFF. V gene TRBV13 combines with J gene TRBJ2-2; D remains ambiguous. CDR1 and CDR2 (germline): PRHDT, FYEKMQ (reference sequence). Trimming cost V 2 bases and J 0 bases, with 7 bases left between them. The CDR3 is 15 residues long.

This chain connects TRBV30 to TRBJ2-7; D possibly corresponds to TRBD2 (6 bases). The CDR3 runs to 12 residues. The germline gives CDR1 GTSNPN, CDR2 SVGIG (reference sequence). Trimming cost V 1 base and J 7 bases, with 11 bases left between them. CDR3 sequence (DNA): TGTGCCTGGAGTGCGGGGGTGGGTGAGCAGTACTTC. Amino acid sequence: CAWSAGVGEQYF.

The gene calls are TRBV9 and TRBJ2-3; TRBD1 matches at 11 bases. J was trimmed by 3 bases and V by 3 bases; bases with no gene match: 6. In germline, CDR1 is SGDLS, CDR2 YYNGEE. The CDR3 spans 16 residues. In nucleotides, the CDR3 is TGTGCCAGCAGCGCTGGTGGACAGGGGGCTACAGATACGCAGTATTTT. Amino acids: CASSAGGQGATDTQYF.

The rearrangement joins TRBV4-2 to TRBJ1-5, with TRBD1 identical over 11 bases. Germline V gives CDR1 LGHNA, CDR2 YNFKEQ. This CDR3 has 16 residues. Trimming took 0 bases from V and 7 from J; bases not matched to a gene: 5. CDR3 sequence (DNA): TGTGCCAGCAGCCAAGAGCCGGGACAGGGGGGCCAGCCCCAGCATTTT. Protein product: CASSQEPGQGGQPQHF.

The chain recombines TRBV14 with TRBJ2-3, with a possible D match to TRBD1 (5 bases). Trimming shortened V by 8 bases and J by 11 bases, and 20 bases separated the two germline ends. The germline gives CDR1 SGHDN, CDR2 FVKESK. The CDR3 runs 13 residues. The DNA for the CDR3 is TGTGCCAGCGGGGCAGGTCGGACATCAGGGCAGTATTTT. This codes for CASGAGRTSGQYF.

The chain recombines TRBV6-5 with TRBJ1-6; D remains ambiguous. Germline CDR1 and CDR2: MNHEY and SVGAGI. Between the trimmed V and J ends, which lost 6 bases and 8 bases, there was a span of 11 bases. This CDR3 has 13 amino acids. The chain's CDR3 is CASRGGGHSPLHF. CDR3 nucleotides: TGTGCCAGCAGGGGTGGAGGGCATTCACCCCTCCACTTT.

The V gene is TRBV12-5, the J gene TRBJ1-1; D not resolved. Germline assignment: CDR1 LGHNT and CDR2 FRNRAP. The V end was cut by 0 bases, the J end by 4 bases, with 9 bases between. CDR3 size: 14 residues. The CDR3 coding sequence is TGTGCTAGTGGTTTGGTATTGTCGGGCACTGAAGCTTTCTTT. Translation: CASGLVLSGTEAFF.